This entry lists 13 T cell receptor beta chains sequenced from one sample in a study of blood T cell repertoires in COVID-19. The data were produced by immunoSEQ multiplex PCR, yet TCRdb's version contains in-frame clones alone and is incomplete. The repertoire includes some 150,000 clones, 75% to 85% of them detected once, and under 3% sits in the top ten. The sequenced sample consisted of peripheral blood. The source of these receptors is a man in his forties or fifties with acute or convalescent COVID-19.

The genes are TRBV5-1 and TRBJ1-1, with D maybe TRBD1 (6 bases). The germline V and J ends were trimmed by 6 bases and 1 base, with 10 bases remaining between them. Germline assignment: CDR1 SGHRS and CDR2 YFSETQ. The CDR3 is 13 amino acids. This chain's CDR3 is CASTGVKNTEAFF. DNA for the CDR3: TGCGCCAGCACAGGGGTCAAGAACACTGAAGCTTTCTTT.

The chain has TRBV10-3 and TRBJ2-1; TRBD1 matches at 8 bases. In germline, CDR1 is ENHRY, CDR2 SYGVKD. The CDR3 spans 16 residues. Trimming at V came to 3 bases and at J to 4 bases, leaving 8 bases not matched to a gene. The CDR3 sequence is CAISESGQGFYNEQFF. In DNA form, the CDR3 reads TGTGCCATCAGTGAAAGCGGACAGGGTTTTTACAATGAGCAGTTCTTC.

This chain joins TRBV11-2 and TRBJ2-7; the match to TRBD2 covers 13 bases. The V gene end was trimmed by 1 base and the J gene end by 3 bases; junction bases not matched to a gene: 3. The length of the CDR3 is 16 residues. Germline V gene data show CDR1 as SGHAT and CDR2 as FQNNGV. The CDR3 region has the DNA TGTGCCAGCAGCTTAGCGACTAGCGGGGGGATCTACGAGCAGTACTTC. It yields the protein CASSLATSGGIYEQYF.

This rearrangement joins TRBV6-1 to TRBJ2-1, with 12 bases that match TRBD2. CDR3 size: 16 residues. CDR1 is MNHNS, CDR2 SASEGT, per germline. V gave up 4 bases and J gave up 6 bases; unmatched junction bases: 7. The CDR3 loop is CASSGQLAGGRNEQFF. The CDR3, as DNA: TGTGCCAGCAGTGGTCAACTAGCGGGGGGCCGCAATGAGCAGTTCTTC.

The V call is TRBV2, the J call TRBJ1-6; tentative D call: TRBD1 (5 bases). This CDR3 is built from 15 residues. CDR1 and CDR2 (germline): SNHLY, FYNNEI. V lost 1 base, J lost 5 bases, and 9 bases lay in between. CDR3 in amino acids: CASSEETENNSPLHF. The CDR3 bases are TGTGCCAGCAGTGAAGAGACAGAAAATAATTCACCCCTCCACTTT.

The V gene is TRBV13, the J gene TRBJ2-1; 8 positions match TRBD1. CDR3 length: 15 amino acids. Germline V gene sequence: CDR1 PRHDT, CDR2 FYEKMQ (reference sequence). V was pared by 5 bases and J by 4 bases, with 7 bases of the junction left unmatched. The CDR3 nucleotides read TGTGCCAGCAGCCCCCGGGACAGGAGTTACAATGAGCAGTTCTTC. Translation gives CASSPRDRSYNEQFF.

The genes are TRBV15 and TRBJ1-1; 7 nucleotides agree with TRBD1. The length of the CDR3 is 16 residues. The germline gives CDR1 LNHNV, CDR2 YYDKDF (reference sequence). The junction had 13 bases not matched to a gene; V was cut back by 4 bases and J by 5 bases. The DNA of the CDR3 is TGTGCCACCAGCAAAGCCGAAGGAGGGGGCCCGACTGAAGCTTTCTTT. It yields the protein CATSKAEGGGPTEAFF. The full variable domain, rest sourced from reference TRBV15 and TRBJ1-1, is DAMVIQNPRYQVTQFGKPVTLSCSQTLNHNVMYWYQQKSSQAPKLLFHYYDKDFNNEADTPDNFQSRRPNTSFCFLDIRSPGLGDTAMYLCATSKAEGGGPTEAFFGQGTRLTVV.

A word on this clone: In the same sample, other DNA sequences code for this CDR3. This sequence joins TRBV11-2 and TRBJ2-7, with TRBD1 matching over 9 bases. Germline V gene sequence: CDR1 SGHAT, CDR2 FQNNGV. Germline trimming cut 1 base from V and 2 bases from J; bases unmatched to any gene: 0. The CDR3 consists of 14 residues. CDR3 in DNA: TGTGCCAGCAGCTTAGGGACAGGGGCCTACGAGCAGTACTTC. Translation gives CASSLGTGAYEQYF.

V usage is TRBV4-2 and J usage is TRBJ2-2, with 9 nucleotides matching TRBD2. In germline, CDR1 is LGHNA, CDR2 YNFKEQ. V lost 0 bases to trimming and J lost 6 bases; unmatched junction nucleotides: 5. The CDR3 has 16 amino acids. As DNA, the CDR3 is TGTGCCAGCAGCCAAGAAGTAGCGGGAGATCCCGGGGAGCTGTTTTTT. It specifies CASSQEVAGDPGELFF.

The chain uses TRBV3-1 (or the pseudogene TRBV3-2) and TRBJ2-1, with 7 bases fitting TRBD2. Germline lookup yields CDR1 LGHDT and CDR2 YNNKEL (reference sequence). The CDR3 consists of 20 residues. The ends lost 0 bases at V and 0 bases at J; junction bases unmatched: 14. In DNA form, the CDR3 reads TGTGCCAGCAGCCAAGATTGGATGCCCAGAGCGGGGAGCTCCTACAATGAGCAGTTCTTC. It codes for CASSQDWMPRAGSSYNEQFF.

This rearrangement joins TRBV3-1 (or the pseudogene TRBV3-2) to TRBJ2-1, with D possibly matching TRBD2 (6 bases). Germline-derived CDR1 and CDR2 are LGHDT and YNNKEL (reference sequence). Trimming cost V 0 bases and J 2 bases, with 11 bases left between them. This CDR3 spans 16 amino acids. CDR3 coding DNA: TGTGCCAGCAGCCAAGATGGCAGCGGGCCCTACAATGAGCAGTTCTTC. The encoded protein is CASSQDGSGPYNEQFF.

The V gene is TRBV11-3, the J gene TRBJ2-7; D uncertain. With 3 bases removed from V and 5 bases from J, the gap between germline ends came to 5 bases. The CDR3 is 11 amino acids. Germline CDR1 is SGHNT and CDR2 is YENEEA. The CDR3 protein is CASSFRDEQYF. The DNA of the CDR3 is TGTGCCAGCAGCTTCCGGGACGAGCAGTACTTC.

The chain is built from TRBV2 and TRBJ1-1; maybe TRBD1 (6 bases). Germline loops: CDR1 SNHLY, CDR2 FYNNEI. Trimming removed 7 bases from V and 5 bases from J, with 20 bases in between. This CDR3 spans 15 amino acids. CDR3 nucleotides: TGTGCCAGCACCTTGACGGTTCAGGGGAGAACTGAAGCTTTCTTT. This translates into CASTLTVQGRTEAFF. Full variable domain (outside the CDR3, taken from reference TRBV2 and TRBJ1-1): EPEVTQTPSHQVTQMGQEVILRCVPISNHLYFYWYRQILGQKVEFLVSFYNNEISEKSEIFDDQFSVERPDGSNFTLKIRSTKLEDSAMYFCASTLTVQGRTEAFFGQGTRLTVV.